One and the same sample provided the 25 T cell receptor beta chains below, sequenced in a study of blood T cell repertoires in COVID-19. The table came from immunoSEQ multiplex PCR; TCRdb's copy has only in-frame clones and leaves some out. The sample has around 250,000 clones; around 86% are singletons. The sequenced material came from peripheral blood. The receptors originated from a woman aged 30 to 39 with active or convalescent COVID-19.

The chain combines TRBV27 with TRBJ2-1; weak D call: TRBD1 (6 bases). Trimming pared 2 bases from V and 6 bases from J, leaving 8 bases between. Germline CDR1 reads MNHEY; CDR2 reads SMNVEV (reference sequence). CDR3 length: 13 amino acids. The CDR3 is CASSLTGTNEQFF. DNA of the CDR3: TGTGCCAGCAGTTTAACAGGGACCAATGAGCAGTTCTTC.

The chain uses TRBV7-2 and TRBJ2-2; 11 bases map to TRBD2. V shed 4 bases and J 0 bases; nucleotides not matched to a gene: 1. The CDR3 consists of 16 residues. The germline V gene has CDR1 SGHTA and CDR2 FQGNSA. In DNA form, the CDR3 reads TGTGCCAGCAGCTATAGCGGGGGGGCGAACACCGGGGAGCTGTTTTTT. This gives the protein CASSYSGGANTGELFF.

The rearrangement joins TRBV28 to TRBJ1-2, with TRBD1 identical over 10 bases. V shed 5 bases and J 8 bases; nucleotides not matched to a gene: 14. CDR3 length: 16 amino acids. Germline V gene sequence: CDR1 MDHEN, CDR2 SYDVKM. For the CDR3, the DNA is TGTGCCAGCAGTCTCTTACGCGACAGGGGGCTAGGCGGCTACACCTTC. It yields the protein CASSLLRDRGLGGYTF.

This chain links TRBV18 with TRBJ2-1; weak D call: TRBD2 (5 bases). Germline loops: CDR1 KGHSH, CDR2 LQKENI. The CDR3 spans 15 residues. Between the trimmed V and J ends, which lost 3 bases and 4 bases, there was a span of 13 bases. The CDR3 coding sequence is TGTGCCAGCTCACCCCCGCGGGCCGGGTACAATGAGCAGTTCTTC. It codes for CASSPPRAGYNEQFF.

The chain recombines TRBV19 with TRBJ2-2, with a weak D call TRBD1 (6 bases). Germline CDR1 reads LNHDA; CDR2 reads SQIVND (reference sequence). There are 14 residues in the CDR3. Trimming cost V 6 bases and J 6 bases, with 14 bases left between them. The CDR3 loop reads CASSLNAGAGELFF. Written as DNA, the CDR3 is TGTGCCAGTAGCCTTAACGCAGGGGCCGGGGAGCTGTTTTTT.

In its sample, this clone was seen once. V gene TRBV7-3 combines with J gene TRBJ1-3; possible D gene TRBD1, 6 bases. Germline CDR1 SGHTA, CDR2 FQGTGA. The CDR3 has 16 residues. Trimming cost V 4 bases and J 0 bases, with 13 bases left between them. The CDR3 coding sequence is TGTGCCAGCAGCTCCCGAACAGGGTACTCTGGAAACACCATATATTTT. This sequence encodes CASSSRTGYSGNTIYF.

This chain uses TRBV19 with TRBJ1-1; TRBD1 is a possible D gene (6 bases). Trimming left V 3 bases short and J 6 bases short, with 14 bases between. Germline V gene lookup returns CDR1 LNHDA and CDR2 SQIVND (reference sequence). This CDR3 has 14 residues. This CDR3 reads CASSIGRGTPEAFF. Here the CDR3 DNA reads TGTGCCAGTAGTATTGGACGAGGGACACCTGAAGCTTTCTTT.

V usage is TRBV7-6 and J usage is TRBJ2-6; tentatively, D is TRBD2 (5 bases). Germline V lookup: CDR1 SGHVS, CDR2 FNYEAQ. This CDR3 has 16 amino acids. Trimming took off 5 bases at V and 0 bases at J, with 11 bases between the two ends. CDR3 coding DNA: TGTGCCAGCAGCAGCGGTGTTAGCTCTGGGGCCAACGTCCTGACTTTC. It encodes CASSSGVSSGANVLTF.

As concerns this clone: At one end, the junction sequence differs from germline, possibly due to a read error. The CDR3 reads CASSEDRAGYTF. In DNA form, the CDR3 reads TGTGCCAGCAGCGAAGACAGGGCTGGCTACACCTTC. The chain links TRBV14 to TRBJ1-2; 7 bases fit TRBD1. The length of the CDR3 is 12 residues. Germline CDR1 SGHDN, CDR2 FVKESK.

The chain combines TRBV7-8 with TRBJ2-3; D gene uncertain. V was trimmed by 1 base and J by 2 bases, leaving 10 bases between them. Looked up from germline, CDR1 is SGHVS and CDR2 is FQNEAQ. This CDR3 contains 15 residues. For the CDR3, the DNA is TGTGCCAGCAGCTTAGGGCAGGTGTCCACAGATACGCAGTATTTT. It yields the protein CASSLGQVSTDTQYF. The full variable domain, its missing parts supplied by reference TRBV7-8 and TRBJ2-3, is GAGVSQSPRYKVAKRGQDVALRCDPISGHVSLFWYQQALGQGPEFLTYFQNEAQLDKSGLPSDRFFAERPEGSVSTLKIQRTQQEDSAVYLCASSLGQVSTDTQYFGPGTRLTVL.

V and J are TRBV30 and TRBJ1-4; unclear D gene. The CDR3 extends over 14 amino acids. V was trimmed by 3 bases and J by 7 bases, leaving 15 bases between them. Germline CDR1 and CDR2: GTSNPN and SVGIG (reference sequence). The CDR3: CAWRAGGGFEKLFF. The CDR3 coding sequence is TGTGCCTGGAGGGCAGGAGGAGGATTTGAAAAACTGTTTTTT.

The chain's CDR3 is CASSLRLASIEQFF. The CDR3 nucleotides read TGTGCCAGCAGCTTAAGACTAGCTTCGATTGAGCAGTTCTTC. The chain combines TRBV7-2 with TRBJ2-1, with TRBD2 matching over 7 bases. V lost 2 bases, J lost 9 bases, and 7 bases stayed unmatched. Germline values: CDR1 SGHTA, CDR2 FQGNSA. The CDR3 has 14 residues.

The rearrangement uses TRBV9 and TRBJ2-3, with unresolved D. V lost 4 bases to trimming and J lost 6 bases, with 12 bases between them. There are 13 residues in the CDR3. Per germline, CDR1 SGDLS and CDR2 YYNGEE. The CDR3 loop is CASSLNSADTQYF. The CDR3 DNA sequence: TGTGCCAGCAGCTTAAATAGTGCCGATACGCAGTATTTT.

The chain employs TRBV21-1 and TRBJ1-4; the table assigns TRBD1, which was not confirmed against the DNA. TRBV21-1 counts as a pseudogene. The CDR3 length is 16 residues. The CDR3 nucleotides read TGTGCCAGCAGCAAACGGACAGAAGCAACTAATGAAAAACTGTTTTTT. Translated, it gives CASSKRTEATNEKLFF.

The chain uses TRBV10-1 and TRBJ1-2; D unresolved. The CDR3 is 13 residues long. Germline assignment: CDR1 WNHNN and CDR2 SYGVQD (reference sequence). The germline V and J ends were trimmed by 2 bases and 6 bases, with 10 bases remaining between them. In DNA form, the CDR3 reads TGCGCCAGCAGTGAGACAGCTAGCGATGGCTACACCTTC. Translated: CASSETASDGYTF.

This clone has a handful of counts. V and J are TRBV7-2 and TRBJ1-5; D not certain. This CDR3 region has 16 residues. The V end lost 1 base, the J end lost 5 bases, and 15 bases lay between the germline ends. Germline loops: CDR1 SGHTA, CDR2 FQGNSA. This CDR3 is CASSLGVGRVHQPQHF. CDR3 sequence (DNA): TGTGCCAGCAGCTTAGGGGTTGGGCGGGTTCATCAGCCCCAGCATTTT.

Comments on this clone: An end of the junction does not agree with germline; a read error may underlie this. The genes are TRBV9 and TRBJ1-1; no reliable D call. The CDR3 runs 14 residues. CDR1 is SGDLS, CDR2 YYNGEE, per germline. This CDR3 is CAGSVARTGTEAFF. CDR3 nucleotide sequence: TGTGCCGGCAGCGTAGCTCGGACGGGGACTGAAGCTTTCTTT.

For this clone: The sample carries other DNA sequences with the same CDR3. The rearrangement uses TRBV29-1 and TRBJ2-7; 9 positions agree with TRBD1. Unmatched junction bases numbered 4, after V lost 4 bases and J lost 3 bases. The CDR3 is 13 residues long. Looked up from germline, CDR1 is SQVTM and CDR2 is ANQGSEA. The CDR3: CSVVGQGNYEQYF. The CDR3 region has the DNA TGCAGCGTTGTGGGACAGGGAAACTACGAGCAGTACTTC.

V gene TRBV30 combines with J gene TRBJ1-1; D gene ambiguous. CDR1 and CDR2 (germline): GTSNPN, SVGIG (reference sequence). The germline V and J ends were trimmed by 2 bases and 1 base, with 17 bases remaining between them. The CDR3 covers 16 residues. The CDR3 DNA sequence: TGTGCCTGGAGTCATACCGTTCCTAGCACGAACACTGAAGCTTTCTTT. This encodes CAWSHTVPSTNTEAFF.

The CDR3 DNA follows: TGCGCCAGCAGCTTGGGGGTTGAGGTCAACTATGGCTACACCTTC. Translation: CASSLGVEVNYGYTF. The rearrangement links TRBV5-1 to TRBJ1-2; D remains ambiguous. Germline V gene data show CDR1 as SGHRS and CDR2 as YFSETQ. The CDR3 is made up of 15 amino acids. V lost 0 bases, J lost 2 bases, and 11 bases lay in between.

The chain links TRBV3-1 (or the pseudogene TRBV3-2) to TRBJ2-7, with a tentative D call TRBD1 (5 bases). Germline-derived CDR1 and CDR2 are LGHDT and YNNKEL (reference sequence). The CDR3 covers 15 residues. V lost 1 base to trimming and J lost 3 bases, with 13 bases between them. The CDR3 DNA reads TGTGCCAGCAGCCAAGCAGGGTTGGGTTTCTACGAGCAGTACTTC. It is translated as CASSQAGLGFYEQYF.

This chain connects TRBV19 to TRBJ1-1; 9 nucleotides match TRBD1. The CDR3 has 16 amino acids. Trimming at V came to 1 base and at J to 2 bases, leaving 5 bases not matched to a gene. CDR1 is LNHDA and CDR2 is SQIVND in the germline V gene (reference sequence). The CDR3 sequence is CASSIVLTGGNTEAFF. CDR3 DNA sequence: TGTGCCAGTAGTATAGTCCTTACAGGGGGCAACACTGAAGCTTTCTTT.

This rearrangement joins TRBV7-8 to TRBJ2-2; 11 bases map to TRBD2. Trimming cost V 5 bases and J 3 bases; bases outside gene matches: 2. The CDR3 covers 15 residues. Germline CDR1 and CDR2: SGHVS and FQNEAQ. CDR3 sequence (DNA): TGTGCCAGCAGCCCTAGCGGGGGGTACACCGGGGAGCTGTTTTTT. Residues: CASSPSGGYTGELFF.

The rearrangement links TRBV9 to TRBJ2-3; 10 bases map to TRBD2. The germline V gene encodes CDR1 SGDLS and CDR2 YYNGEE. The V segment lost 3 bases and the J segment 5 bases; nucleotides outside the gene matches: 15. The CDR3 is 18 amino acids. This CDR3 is CASSAYGLAVLEGDTQYF. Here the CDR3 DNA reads TGTGCCAGCAGCGCATACGGACTAGCGGTACTTGAAGGAGATACGCAGTATTTT.

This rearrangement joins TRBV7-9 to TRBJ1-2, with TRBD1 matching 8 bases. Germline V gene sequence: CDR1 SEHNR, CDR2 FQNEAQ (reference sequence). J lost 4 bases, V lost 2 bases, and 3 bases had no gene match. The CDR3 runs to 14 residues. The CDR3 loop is CASSLQGASYGYTF. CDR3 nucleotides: TGTGCCAGCAGCTTACAGGGGGCGAGCTATGGCTACACCTTC.